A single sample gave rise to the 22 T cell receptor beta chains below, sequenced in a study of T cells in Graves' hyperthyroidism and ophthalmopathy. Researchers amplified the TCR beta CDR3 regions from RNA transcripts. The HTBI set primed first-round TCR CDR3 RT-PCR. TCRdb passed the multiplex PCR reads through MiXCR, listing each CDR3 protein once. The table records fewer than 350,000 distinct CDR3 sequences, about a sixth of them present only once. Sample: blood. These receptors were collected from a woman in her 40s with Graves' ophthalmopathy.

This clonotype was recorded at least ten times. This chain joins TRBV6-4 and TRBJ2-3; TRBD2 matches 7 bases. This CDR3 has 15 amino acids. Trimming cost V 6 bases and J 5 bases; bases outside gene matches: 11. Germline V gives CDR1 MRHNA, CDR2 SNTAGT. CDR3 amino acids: CASSHGAGAGDTQYF. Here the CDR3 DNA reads TGTGCCAGCAGCCACGGGGCGGGAGCAGGAGATACGCAGTATTTT.

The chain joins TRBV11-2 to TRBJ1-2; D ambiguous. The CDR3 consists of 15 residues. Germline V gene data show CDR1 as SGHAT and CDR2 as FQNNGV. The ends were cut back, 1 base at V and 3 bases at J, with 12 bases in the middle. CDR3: CASSLAATPDYGYTF. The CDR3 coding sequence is TGTGCCAGCAGCTTAGCCGCGACACCTGACTATGGCTACACCTTC. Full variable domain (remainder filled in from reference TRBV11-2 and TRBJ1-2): EAGVAQSPRYKIIEKRQSVAFWCNPISGHATLYWYQQILGQGPKLLIQFQNNGVVDDSQLPKDRFSAERLKGVDSTLKIQPAKLEDSAVYLCASSLAATPDYGYTFGSGTRLTVV.

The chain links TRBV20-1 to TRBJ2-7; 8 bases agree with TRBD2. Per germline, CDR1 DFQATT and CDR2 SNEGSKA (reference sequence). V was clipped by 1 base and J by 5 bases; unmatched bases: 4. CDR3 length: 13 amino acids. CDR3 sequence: CSARALAGHEQYF. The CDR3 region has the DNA TGCAGTGCTAGAGCCCTAGCGGGCCACGAGCAGTACTTC.

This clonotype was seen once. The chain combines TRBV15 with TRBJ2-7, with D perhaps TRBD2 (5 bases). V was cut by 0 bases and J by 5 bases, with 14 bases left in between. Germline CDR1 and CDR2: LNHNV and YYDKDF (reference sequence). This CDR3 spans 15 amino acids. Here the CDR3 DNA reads TGTGCCACCAGCAGAGATCAGGTGAGGGCCAACGAGCAGTACTTC. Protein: CATSRDQVRANEQYF. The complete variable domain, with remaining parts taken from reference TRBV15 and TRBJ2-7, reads DAMVIQNPRYQVTQFGKPVTLSCSQTLNHNVMYWYQQKSSQAPKLLFHYYDKDFNNEADTPDNFQSRRPNTSFCFLDIRSPGLGDTAMYLCATSRDQVRANEQYFGPGTRLTVT.

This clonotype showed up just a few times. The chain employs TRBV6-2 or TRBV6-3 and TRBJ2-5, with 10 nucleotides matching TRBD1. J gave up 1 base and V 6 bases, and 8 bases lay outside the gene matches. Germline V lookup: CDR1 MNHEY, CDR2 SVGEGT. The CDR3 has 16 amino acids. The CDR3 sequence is CASRRTGTGAQETQYF. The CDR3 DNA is TGTGCCAGCAGGAGGACCGGGACAGGGGCCCAAGAGACCCAGTACTTC.

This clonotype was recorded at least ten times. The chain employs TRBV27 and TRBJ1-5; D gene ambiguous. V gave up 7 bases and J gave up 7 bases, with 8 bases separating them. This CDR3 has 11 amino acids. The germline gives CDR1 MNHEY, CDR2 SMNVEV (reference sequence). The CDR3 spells CASTAIQPQHF. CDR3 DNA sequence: TGTGCCAGCACCGCTATCCAGCCCCAGCATTTT.

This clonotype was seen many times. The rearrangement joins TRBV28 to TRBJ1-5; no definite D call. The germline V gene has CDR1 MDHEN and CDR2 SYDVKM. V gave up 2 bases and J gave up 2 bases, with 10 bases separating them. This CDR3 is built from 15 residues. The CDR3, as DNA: TGTGCCAGCAGTTTAAGTGGAAGTGGCAATCAGCCCCAGCATTTT. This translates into CASSLSGSGNQPQHF.

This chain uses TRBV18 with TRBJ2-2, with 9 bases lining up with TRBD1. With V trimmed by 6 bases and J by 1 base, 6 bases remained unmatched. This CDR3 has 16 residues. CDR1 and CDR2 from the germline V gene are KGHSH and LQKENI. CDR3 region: CASSLRQGVNTGELFF. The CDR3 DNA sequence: TGTGCCAGCTCCCTTAGACAGGGGGTGAACACCGGGGAGCTGTTTTTT.

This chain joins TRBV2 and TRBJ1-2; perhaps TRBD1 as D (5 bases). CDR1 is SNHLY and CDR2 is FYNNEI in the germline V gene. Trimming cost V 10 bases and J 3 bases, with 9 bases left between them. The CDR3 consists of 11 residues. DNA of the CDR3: TGTGCCATCAGGGAAGACTATGGCTACACCTTC. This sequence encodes CAIREDYGYTF.

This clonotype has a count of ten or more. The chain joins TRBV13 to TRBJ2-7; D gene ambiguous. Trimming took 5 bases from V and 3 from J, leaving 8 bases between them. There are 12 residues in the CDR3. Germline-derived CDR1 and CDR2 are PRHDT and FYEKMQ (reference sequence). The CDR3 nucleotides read TGTGCCAGCAGCCCTACGAACTACGAGCAGTACTTC. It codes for CASSPTNYEQYF.

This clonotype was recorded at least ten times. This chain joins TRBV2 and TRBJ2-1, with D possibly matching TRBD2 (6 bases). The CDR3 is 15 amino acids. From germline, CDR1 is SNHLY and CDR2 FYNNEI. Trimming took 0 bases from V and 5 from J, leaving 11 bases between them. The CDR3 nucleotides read TGTGCCAGCAGTGAAGCGCGGGGAAAAGACAATGAGCAGTTCTTC. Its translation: CASSEARGKDNEQFF.

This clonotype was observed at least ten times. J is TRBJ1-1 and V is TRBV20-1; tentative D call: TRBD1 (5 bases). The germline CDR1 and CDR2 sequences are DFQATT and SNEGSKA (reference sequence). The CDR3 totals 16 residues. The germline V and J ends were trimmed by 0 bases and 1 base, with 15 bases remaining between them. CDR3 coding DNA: TGCAGTGCTAGAGACCAAATTGGAACAGGGAACACTGAAGCTTTCTTT. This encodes CSARDQIGTGNTEAFF.

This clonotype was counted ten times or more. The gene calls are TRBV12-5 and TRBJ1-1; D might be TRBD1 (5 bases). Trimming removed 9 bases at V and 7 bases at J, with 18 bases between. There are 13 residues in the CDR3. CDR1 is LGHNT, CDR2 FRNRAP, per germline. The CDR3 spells CASRGAATDEAFF. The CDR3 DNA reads TGTGCTAGCCGTGGGGCAGCTACTGATGAAGCTTTCTTT.

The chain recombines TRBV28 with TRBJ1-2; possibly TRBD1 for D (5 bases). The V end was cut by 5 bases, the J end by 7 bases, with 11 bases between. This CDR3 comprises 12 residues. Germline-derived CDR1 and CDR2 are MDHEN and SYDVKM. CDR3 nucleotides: TGTGCCAGCAGTGAAATAGGGACTGGCTACACCTTC. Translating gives CASSEIGTGYTF.

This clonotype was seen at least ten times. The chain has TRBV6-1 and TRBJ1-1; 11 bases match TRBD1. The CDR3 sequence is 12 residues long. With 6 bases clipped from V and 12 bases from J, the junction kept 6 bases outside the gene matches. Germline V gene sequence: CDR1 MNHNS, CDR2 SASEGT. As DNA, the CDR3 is TGTGCCAGCAGGTGGACAGGGGGCTCAACTTTCTTT. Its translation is CASRWTGGSTFF.

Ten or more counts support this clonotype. The CDR3 sequence: CASSQDVDYNTEAFF. The CDR3 DNA reads TGTGCCAGCAGCCAAGATGTGGATTACAACACTGAAGCTTTCTTT. V is TRBV14 and J is TRBJ1-1; D uncertain. Germline CDR1 reads SGHDN; CDR2 reads FVKESK. This CDR3 region has 15 residues. V was trimmed by 0 bases and J by 2 bases, leaving 10 bases between them.

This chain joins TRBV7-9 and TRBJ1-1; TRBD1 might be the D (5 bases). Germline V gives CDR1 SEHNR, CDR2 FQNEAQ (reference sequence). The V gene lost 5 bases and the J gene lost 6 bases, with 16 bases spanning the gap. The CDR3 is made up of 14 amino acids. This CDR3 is CASSEQRGVSEAFF. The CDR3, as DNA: TGTGCCAGCAGCGAACAGCGGGGGGTGTCTGAAGCTTTCTTT.

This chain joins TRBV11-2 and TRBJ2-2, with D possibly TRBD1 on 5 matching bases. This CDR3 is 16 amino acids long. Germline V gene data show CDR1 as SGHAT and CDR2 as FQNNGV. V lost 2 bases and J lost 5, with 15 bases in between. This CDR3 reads CASSLQSGQATGELFF. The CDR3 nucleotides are TGTGCCAGCAGCTTACAATCTGGACAAGCTACCGGGGAGCTGTTTTTT.

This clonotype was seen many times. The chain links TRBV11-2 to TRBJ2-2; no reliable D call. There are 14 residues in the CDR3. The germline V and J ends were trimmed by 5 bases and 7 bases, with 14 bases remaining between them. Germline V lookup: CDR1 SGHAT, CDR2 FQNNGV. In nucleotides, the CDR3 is TGTGCCAGCAGCCCGGCTTTTGTGGTCGGGGAGCTGTTTTTT. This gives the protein CASSPAFVVGELFF. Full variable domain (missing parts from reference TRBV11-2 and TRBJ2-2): EAGVAQSPRYKIIEKRQSVAFWCNPISGHATLYWYQQILGQGPKLLIQFQNNGVVDDSQLPKDRFSAERLKGVDSTLKIQPAKLEDSAVYLCASSPAFVVGELFFGEGSRLTVL.

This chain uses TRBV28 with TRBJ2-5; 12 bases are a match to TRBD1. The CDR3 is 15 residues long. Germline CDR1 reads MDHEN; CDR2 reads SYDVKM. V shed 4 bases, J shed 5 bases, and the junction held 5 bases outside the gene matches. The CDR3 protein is CASSSRDRGRETQYF. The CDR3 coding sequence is TGTGCCAGCAGTTCCCGGGACAGGGGGCGGGAGACCCAGTACTTC.

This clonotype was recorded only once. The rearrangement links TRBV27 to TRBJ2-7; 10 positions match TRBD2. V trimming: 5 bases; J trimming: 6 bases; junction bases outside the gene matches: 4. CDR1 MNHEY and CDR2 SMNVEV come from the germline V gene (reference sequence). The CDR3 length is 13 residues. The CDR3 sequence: CASSPRTSGEQYF. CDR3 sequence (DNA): TGTGCCAGCAGTCCGAGGACTAGCGGCGAGCAGTACTTC.

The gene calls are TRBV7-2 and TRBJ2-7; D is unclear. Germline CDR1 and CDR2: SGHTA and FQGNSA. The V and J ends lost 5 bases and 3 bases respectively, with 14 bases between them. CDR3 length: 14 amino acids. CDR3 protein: CASSPTLDFYEQYF. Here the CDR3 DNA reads TGTGCCAGCAGCCCGACCCTAGATTTCTACGAGCAGTACTTC.